These T cell receptor beta chains were read from a single sample in a study of T cell repertoires in aging, cancer and after chemotherapy. TCRdb analysed the multiplex PCR reads with MiXCR anew, one entry per CDR3 protein. Of some 8,000 distinct CDR3 sequences listed, 37% are singletons. The sample was blood. The receptors here all came from a human donor in good health. CDR3s include the opening cysteine and the closing phenylalanine or tryptophan. Each record gives: D gene, V gene, J gene, clone size, CDR3 protein, CDR3 DNA. A D gene is named only where the DNA matches it firmly. Size values are once, few and many counts, or a class for expanded clones, and some rows have none.

>NA|TRBV6-6|TRBJ2-1|few
CASSYFPSSYNEQFF
TGTGCCAGCAGTTACTTCCCGAGCTCCTACAATGAGCAGTTCTTC
>NA|TRBV18|TRBJ2-7|few
CASSPGPSYEQYF
TGTGCCAGCTCACCAGGGCCTTCCTACGAGCAGTACTTC
>NA|TRBV18|TRBJ2-3|NA
CASSRHPRDTQYF
TGTGCCAGCTCACGCCACCCCCGAGATACGCAGTATTTT
>NA|TRBV19|TRBJ2-3|NA
CASSIGPDTQYF
TGTGCCAGTAGTATAGGCCCAGATACGCAGTATTTT
>NA|TRBV5-1|TRBJ2-5|NA
CASSLEGGLETQYF
TGCGCCAGCAGCTTGGAGGGGGGGCTAGAGACCCAGTACTTC
>NA|TRBV6-2/TRBV6-3|TRBJ2-7|NA
CASSYSPGIRHEQYF
TGTGCCAGCAGTTACTCCCCTGGGATCCGCCACGAGCAGTACTTC
>NA|TRBV27|TRBJ2-7|few
CASSTLGRYYEQYF
TGTGCCAGCAGTACCCTCGGGCGGTACTACGAGCAGTACTTC
>NA|TRBV5-1|TRBJ2-3|NA
CASSWGGQGPDTQYF
TGCGCCAGCAGCTGGGGGGGGCAGGGGCCAGATACGCAGTATTTT
>TRBD1|TRBV12-3/TRBV12-4|TRBJ1-3|NA
CASNPTGGTGNTIYF
TGTGCCAGCAATCCGACAGGGGGCACTGGAAACACCATATATTTT
>TRBD1|TRBV5-1|TRBJ2-2|NA
CASSLVPGTANTGELFF
TGCGCCAGCAGCTTGGTCCCCGGGACAGCGAACACCGGGGAGCTGTTTTTT
>NA|TRBV19|TRBJ1-6|medium-sized
CASSIVQGHSPLHF
TGTGCCAGTAGTATAGTACAGGGTCATTCACCCCTCCACTTT
>NA|TRBV6-5|TRBJ1-2|few
CASSYSSAFYGYTF
TGTGCCAGCAGTTACTCGTCAGCATTCTATGGCTACACCTTC
>TRBD1|TRBV6-5|TRBJ1-1|NA
CASSYPGTGGLNTEAFF
TGTGCCAGCAGTTACCCTGGGACAGGAGGTTTGAACACTGAAGCTTTCTTT
>TRBD1|TRBV27|TRBJ2-1|NA
CASRDRASNEQFF
TGTGCCAGCCGGGACAGGGCGAGCAATGAGCAGTTCTTC
>TRBD2|TRBV5-1|TRBJ2-5|NA
CASRPGLAGGHQETQYF
TGCGCCAGCAGACCGGGACTAGCGGGAGGCCATCAAGAGACCCAGTACTTC
>NA|TRBV19|TRBJ1-2|NA
CASSIISLGQGPYGYTF
TGTGCCAGTAGTATTATAAGTCTGGGGCAGGGCCCCTATGGCTACACCTTC
>TRBD1|TRBV7-9|TRBJ2-3|NA
CASSRGQVLTDTQYF
TGTGCCAGCAGCCGTGGACAGGTACTCACAGATACGCAGTATTTT
>TRBD1|TRBV6-2/TRBV6-3|TRBJ2-3|large
CASSSGQGSTDTQYF
TGTGCCAGCAGCTCGGGACAGGGAAGCACAGATACGCAGTATTTT
>NA|TRBV6-1|TRBJ2-7|NA
CATQPQRAYEQYF
TGTGCCACCCAGCCCCAAAGGGCCTACGAGCAGTACTTC
>NA|TRBV11-1|TRBJ2-7|medium-sized
CASSFQQGAYEQYF
TGTGCCAGCAGCTTTCAACAGGGTGCCTACGAGCAGTACTTC
>TRBD2|TRBV5-4|TRBJ2-1|NA
CASSLASGGRNEQFF
TGTGCCAGCAGCTTGGCAAGCGGGGGCAGGAATGAGCAGTTCTTC
>TRBD1|TRBV18|TRBJ2-4|few
CASSGQGAENIQYF
TGTGCCAGCTCCGGCCAGGGGGCAGAAAACATTCAGTACTTC
>TRBD2|TRBV6-2/TRBV6-3|TRBJ2-7|NA
CASRRSGSGASREQYF
TGTGCCAGCAGACGTAGCGGGTCAGGTGCATCGAGGGAGCAGTACTTC
>TRBD1|TRBV6-5|TRBJ1-2|NA
CASRARGRGVHGYTF
TGTGCCAGCAGGGCACGGGGCAGGGGGGTCCATGGCTACACCTTC
>NA|TRBV24-1|TRBJ2-5|NA
CATSDPMDSRETQYF
TGTGCCACCAGTGATCCGATGGACAGTAGGGAGACCCAGTACTTC
>NA|TRBV7-6|TRBJ2-1|few
CASSLAKWESPNEQFF
TGTGCCAGCAGCTTAGCGAAGTGGGAGTCCCCCAATGAGCAGTTCTTC
>TRBD2|TRBV11-1|TRBJ2-3|NA
CASSPLGGAGADTQYF
TGTGCCAGCAGCCCCTTGGGTGGGGCGGGAGCAGATACGCAGTATTTT
>NA|TRBV11-2|TRBJ2-7|NA
CASSLNGRTAYEQYF
TGTGCCAGCAGCTTAAATGGCAGGACGGCCTACGAGCAGTACTTC
>NA|TRBV5-4|TRBJ1-2|NA
CASTQNRGTNYGYTF
TGTGCCAGCACCCAAAACCGGGGTACGAACTATGGCTACACCTTC
>NA|TRBV6-4|TRBJ2-2|few
CASSDSEGAGELFF
TGTGCCAGCAGTGACTCGGAAGGGGCCGGGGAGCTGTTTTTT
>TRBD1|TRBV27|TRBJ2-7|medium-sized
CASSGPFGGQGAYEQYF
TGTGCCAGCAGTGGACCATTCGGCGGACAGGGGGCTTACGAGCAGTACTTC
>NA|TRBV27|TRBJ2-7|few
CASSLQGGEQYF
TGTGCCAGCAGTCTTCAGGGGGGGGAGCAGTACTTC
>NA|TRBV6-5|TRBJ1-2|NA
CASSYDVGNYGYTF
TGTGCCAGCAGTTACGACGTCGGAAACTATGGCTACACCTTC
>NA|TRBV6-5|TRBJ1-2|medium-sized
CASSYGAGITHGYTF
TGTGCCAGCAGTTACGGGGCAGGGATAACCCATGGCTACACCTTC
>NA|TRBV6-1|TRBJ1-1|few
CASSRSGTEAFF
TGTGCCAGCAGTCGATCTGGGACTGAAGCTTTCTTT
>NA|TRBV7-2|TRBJ2-3|NA
CASSLFGGPITDTQYF
TGTGCCAGCAGCTTATTTGGGGGGCCAATCACAGATACGCAGTATTTT
>TRBD2|TRBV5-4|TRBJ2-1|NA
CASSLKGLAGELRYNEQFF
TGTGCCAGCAGCTTGAAGGGATTAGCGGGGGAGCTAAGGTACAATGAGCAGTTCTTC
>NA|TRBV20-1|TRBJ2-3|once
CSARASRRGPRDTQYF
TGCAGTGCTAGAGCTTCGAGGCGGGGGCCCAGAGATACGCAGTATTTT
>NA|TRBV27|TRBJ2-5|NA
CASSPPGRETQYF
TGTGCCAGCAGTCCCCCGGGCAGAGAGACCCAGTACTTC
>NA|TRBV6-1|TRBJ2-5|few
CASSGRNSYQETQYF
TGTGCCAGCAGTGGTAGGAACAGCTATCAAGAGACCCAGTACTTC
>TRBD1|TRBV5-4|TRBJ2-3|medium-sized
CASSLARDRSTDTQYF
TGTGCCAGCAGCTTGGCCCGGGACAGGAGCACAGATACGCAGTATTTT
>TRBD2|TRBV7-2|TRBJ2-3|NA
CASSQRGGARTDTQYF
TGTGCCAGCAGCCAGCGGGGTGGGGCACGCACAGATACGCAGTATTTT
>NA|TRBV6-1|TRBJ2-5|NA
CASSEFLGAQETQYF
TGTGCCAGCAGTGAATTTTTAGGGGCCCAAGAGACCCAGTACTTC
>NA|TRBV5-1|TRBJ2-1|NA
CASSPYGSYNEQFF
TGCGCCAGCAGCCCCTATGGCTCCTACAATGAGCAGTTCTTC
>NA|TRBV29-1|TRBJ2-2|large
CSVLQTGPGELFF
TGCAGCGTCTTACAGACGGGGCCCGGGGAGCTGTTTTTT
>NA|TRBV12-3/TRBV12-4|TRBJ1-5|NA
CASSLEQGNQPQHF
TGTGCCAGCAGTTTAGAGCAGGGCAATCAGCCCCAGCATTTT